This TCR beta chain stems from a study of CD8+ T cells in alopecia areata (dated by TCRdb to the late 2010s). As for the study more broadly: Treated patients were enrolled in an open-label pilot trial of oral tofacitinib at 5 to 10 mg twice daily for moderate-to-severe alopecia areata. Human TCRbeta sequencing covered scalp tissue and sorted CD4+ and CD8+ peripheral blood T cells from patchy and totalis/universalis alopecia areata patients and healthy controls. Biopsies were taken from tofacitinib-treated patients at baseline and again at 4 and 24 weeks into treatment, and several of those patients also had a later scalp biopsy. RNA was extracted with the PAXgene miRNA kit for fixed scalp, the miRNeasy kit for PBMCs, and the RNeasy kit for mouse skin. Tofacitinib was administered for 6 to 18 months, and 6 months of follow-up off drug were then conducted to assess delayed response and recurrence. Clonality in the scalp was compared among normal scalp (n=4), patchy alopecia areata scalp (n=8), and alopecia totalis/universalis scalp (n=8). TCRbeta CDR3 regions were amplified by immunoSEQ multiplex PCR using 35 Vbeta forward and 13 Jbeta reverse primers. To study T cell clonal expansion in alopecia areata, the researchers applied high-throughput TCRbeta sequencing to both the C3H/HeJ mouse model and human patients. Study-level results and caveats: Resident alphabeta T cells in normal human skin are also sequenced, complicating scalp TCR repertoire analysis, unlike mouse skin dominated by gammadelta T cells. Compared with mice, TCR sequences shared between patients were less clear, possibly partly because of HLA diversity across the patient population. Compared with normal scalp, lesional scalp had higher clonality and more expanded CD8+ clones, particularly in alopecia totalis/universalis, a pattern that suggests antigenic drive.

A distance of 8 bases separates the germline ends of V and J, which lose 1 base and 6 bases respectively. The CDR3, from cysteine to phenylalanine, totals 12 residues. The sequence is cut down to CDR3 DNA, 36 bases in frame from base 1. Based on the germline V gene, the CDR1 and CDR2 sequences are SGHDT and YYEEEE. The time point tag for this specimen amounts to: baseline before oral tofacitinib. Peripheral blood and lesional scalp punch biopsies were obtained from patients with alopecia areata. Human scalp biopsies were immediately fixed in PAXgene tissue containers. Concerning this clone: No antigen is known for it. No much larger clonotype is one base removed from it; base qualities were not supplied.

The library was generated by the immunoSEQ multiplex PCR assay. For TCR sequencing, RNA was extracted from every sample and reverse transcribed into cDNA to serve as template. SuperScript III was used to make first-strand cDNA, primed with a 2:1 mix of oligo-dT and random hexamers. A synthetic immune receptor repertoire was used to gauge amplification bias, and whatever bias remained was removed computationally. In the original analysis: After raw reads were preprocessed to remove errors, the CDR3 was defined following IMGT conventions as running from the conserved cysteine to phenylalanine. Clonality was calculated as 1 minus Shannon entropy normalized by log2 of the number of productive unique TCRs. Whether scalp clones were CD4 or CD8 was inferred by matching scalp TCRbeta sequences against CD4 and CD8 repertoires sorted from blood. TCRdb carries this immuneACCESS record with in-frame sequences only. Its versions omit some clonotypes, under half of them owing to an unresolved V gene in the studies checked, with the rest unexplained. V, J and clone size are those of that table, while D and trimming were read from the DNA. This sample comprises over 14,000 clones, over 55% of them detected only once. The ten largest make up approximately 11% of the sample.

Specimen: skin, collected at week 0. This sequence was found in a human donor with alopecia areata. The V and J segments used are TRBV5-6 and TRBJ2-7; TRBD1 is perhaps the D gene, given 6 matching bases. The DNA sequence reads TGTGCCAGCAGCTTGATCAGGGGCGAGCAGTACTTC. This gives the protein CASSLIRGEQYF.